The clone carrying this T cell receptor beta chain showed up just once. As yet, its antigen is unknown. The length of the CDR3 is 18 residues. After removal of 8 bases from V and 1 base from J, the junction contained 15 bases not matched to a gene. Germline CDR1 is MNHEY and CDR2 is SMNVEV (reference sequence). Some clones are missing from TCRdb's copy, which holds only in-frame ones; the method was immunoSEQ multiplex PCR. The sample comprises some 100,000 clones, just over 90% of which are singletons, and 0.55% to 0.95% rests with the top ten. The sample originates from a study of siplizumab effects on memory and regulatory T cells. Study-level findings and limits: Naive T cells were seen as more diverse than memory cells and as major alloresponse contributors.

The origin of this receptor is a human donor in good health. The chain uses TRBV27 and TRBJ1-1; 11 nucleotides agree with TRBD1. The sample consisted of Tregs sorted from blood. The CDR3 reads CASGRTQGTGGWNTEAFF. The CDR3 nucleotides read TGTGCCAGCGGTCGGACTCAGGGGACAGGGGGTTGGAACACTGAAGCTTTCTTT.